These T cell receptor beta chains were read from a single sample in a study of glioma-infiltrating T cells after dendritic cell vaccination. Measured with immunoSEQ multiplex PCR; TCRdb has only the in-frame clones, and not every one. The sample lists about 30,000 clones, around nine tenths occurring once. Specimen: blood, collected before dendritic cell vaccination. Receptors originate from a human donor with glioblastoma. The CDR3 runs from the conserved cysteine through the conserved F or W. A D gene is named only where the DNA matches it firmly. The listing skips clone size in some rows; elsewhere it reads once, few, many or a size class.

abundance: NA; v_gene: TRBV5-1; d_gene: NA; j_gene: TRBJ2-3; CDR3nt: TGCGCCAGCAGCTTGAAGGGGGCAGATACGCAGTATTTT; CDR3aa: CASSLKGADTQYF
abundance: NA; v_gene: TRBV19; d_gene: NA; j_gene: TRBJ2-6; CDR3nt: TGTGCCAGTAGTCTAAACTCTGGGGCCAACGTCCTGACTTTC; CDR3aa: CASSLNSGANVLTF
abundance: NA; v_gene: TRBV19; d_gene: TRBD1; j_gene: TRBJ1-1; CDR3nt: TGTGCCAGTAGTCAAGGGGACAGGATGAACACTGAAGCTTTCTTT; CDR3aa: CASSQGDRMNTEAFF
abundance: NA; v_gene: TRBV6-5; d_gene: TRBD1; j_gene: TRBJ2-1; CDR3nt: TGTGCCAGCAGGAGAGGTACAGGGGGATACAATGAGCAGTTCTTC; CDR3aa: CASRRGTGGYNEQFF
abundance: NA; v_gene: TRBV29-1; d_gene: NA; j_gene: TRBJ1-2; CDR3nt: TGCAGCGTTGAAGACAGGGGCACCTCAGAGGGCTATGGCTACACCTTC; CDR3aa: CSVEDRGTSEGYGYTF
abundance: NA; v_gene: TRBV6-1; d_gene: NA; j_gene: TRBJ1-3; CDR3nt: TGTGCCAGCAGTGAAAACCCAGGCCCCTCTGGAAACACCATATATTTT; CDR3aa: CASSENPGPSGNTIYF
abundance: NA; v_gene: TRBV5-1; d_gene: TRBD1; j_gene: TRBJ1-4; CDR3nt: TGCGCCAGCAGCCCAGGACAGGAGGGGGAAAAACTGTTTTTT; CDR3aa: CASSPGQEGEKLFF
abundance: NA; v_gene: TRBV30; d_gene: NA; j_gene: TRBJ1-1; CDR3nt: TGTGCCTGGACCCCACAGGGGAACACTGAAGCTTTCTTT; CDR3aa: CAWTPQGNTEAFF
abundance: NA; v_gene: TRBV30; d_gene: TRBD1; j_gene: TRBJ1-2; CDR3nt: TGTGCCTGGCGTCAGGGGGCAGGTGGCTACACCTTC; CDR3aa: CAWRQGAGGYTF
abundance: few; v_gene: TRBV2; d_gene: NA; j_gene: TRBJ2-3; CDR3nt: TGTGCCAGCGTAACCGCCCTAGGCACAGATACGCAGTATTTT; CDR3aa: CASVTALGTDTQYF
abundance: NA; v_gene: TRBV7-2; d_gene: TRBD1; j_gene: TRBJ1-1; CDR3nt: TGTGCCAGCAGCTTAGTATATTCGGGCAGGGGGCGTCTTGAAGCTTTCTTT; CDR3aa: CASSLVYSGRGRLEAFF
abundance: NA; v_gene: TRBV7-7; d_gene: NA; j_gene: TRBJ2-3; CDR3nt: TGTGCCAGCAGCGCCCTACAGGGACCCACAGATACGCAGTATTTT; CDR3aa: CASSALQGPTDTQYF
abundance: NA; v_gene: TRBV4-1; d_gene: NA; j_gene: TRBJ2-7; CDR3nt: TGCGCCAGCAGCCAAGTGGGGGGCGAGCAGTACTTC; CDR3aa: CASSQVGGEQYF
abundance: once; v_gene: TRBV9; d_gene: TRBD1; j_gene: TRBJ1-2; CDR3nt: TGTGCCAGCAGCGTAGAGGCAGGGGGCGTCTATGGCTACACCTTC; CDR3aa: CASSVEAGGVYGYTF
abundance: NA; v_gene: TRBV19; d_gene: TRBD1; j_gene: TRBJ2-7; CDR3nt: TGTGCCAGTAGCCGACAGGGAGATGCCTACGAGCAGTACTTC; CDR3aa: CASSRQGDAYEQYF
abundance: NA; v_gene: TRBV2; d_gene: NA; j_gene: TRBJ2-7; CDR3nt: TGTGCCAGCAGTGACTACTATAGGCGGAGGTCCTACGAGCAGTACTTC; CDR3aa: CASSDYYRRRSYEQYF
abundance: NA; v_gene: TRBV30; d_gene: NA; j_gene: TRBJ2-3; CDR3nt: TGTGCCTGGAGTCAGTCACGGGTCCGAGATACGCAGTATTTT; CDR3aa: CAWSQSRVRDTQYF
abundance: NA; v_gene: TRBV5-1; d_gene: TRBD1; j_gene: TRBJ1-1; CDR3nt: TGCGCCAGCAGCGGGGACAGAGACACTGAAGCTTTCTTT; CDR3aa: CASSGDRDTEAFF
abundance: NA; v_gene: TRBV19; d_gene: TRBD2; j_gene: TRBJ2-5; CDR3nt: TGTGCCAGTACCCCCTCACTGTCGGGGGGTGGAGAGACCCAGTACTTC; CDR3aa: CASTPSLSGGGETQYF
abundance: NA; v_gene: TRBV7-9; d_gene: TRBD1; j_gene: TRBJ1-4; CDR3nt: TGTGCCAGCAGCTTAGAGGGGGACAGGCTTAATGAAAAACTGTTTTTT; CDR3aa: CASSLEGDRLNEKLFF
abundance: NA; v_gene: TRBV5-5; d_gene: NA; j_gene: TRBJ1-1; CDR3nt: TGTGCCAGCAGCTGGGGGGATAACACTGAAGCTTTCTTT; CDR3aa: CASSWGDNTEAFF
abundance: NA; v_gene: TRBV5-1; d_gene: NA; j_gene: TRBJ2-3; CDR3nt: TGCGCCAGCAGCGCAGGGGAGGACGGGGGGAATGCGCAGTATTTT; CDR3aa: CASSAGEDGGNAQYF
abundance: NA; v_gene: TRBV5-1; d_gene: NA; j_gene: TRBJ1-1; CDR3nt: TGCGCCAGCAGCTTTGGCAGGCGCCCGGGGGACACTGAAGCTTTCTTT; CDR3aa: CASSFGRRPGDTEAFF
abundance: NA; v_gene: TRBV19; d_gene: TRBD1; j_gene: TRBJ1-2; CDR3nt: TGTGCCAGTAGTTATAAACCGGGACAGGGCGGGATTAACTATGGCTACACCTTC; CDR3aa: CASSYKPGQGGINYGYTF
abundance: once; v_gene: TRBV2; d_gene: NA; j_gene: TRBJ2-7; CDR3nt: TGTGCCAGCAGCGACGGGGGAAACTACGAGCAGTACTTC; CDR3aa: CASSDGGNYEQYF
abundance: NA; v_gene: TRBV11-2; d_gene: TRBD1; j_gene: TRBJ1-4; CDR3nt: TGTGCCAGCAGGCCGATAGGGACAGGGAACGAAAAACTGTTTTTT; CDR3aa: CASRPIGTGNEKLFF
abundance: NA; v_gene: TRBV2; d_gene: NA; j_gene: TRBJ1-1; CDR3nt: TGTGCCAGCAGCCCATTGGACAGAAGTGAAGCTTTCTTT; CDR3aa: CASSPLDRSEAFF
abundance: few; v_gene: TRBV6-6; d_gene: NA; j_gene: TRBJ1-2; CDR3nt: TGTGCCAGCAGTTACTCGTCAGGGAACTATGGCTACACCTTC; CDR3aa: CASSYSSGNYGYTF
abundance: NA; v_gene: TRBV14; d_gene: TRBD2; j_gene: TRBJ2-7; CDR3nt: TGTGCCAGCAGCACGACTAGCGGGCGATGGGACGAGCAGTACTTC; CDR3aa: CASSTTSGRWDEQYF
abundance: once; v_gene: TRBV10-3; d_gene: TRBD2; j_gene: TRBJ2-3; CDR3nt: TGTGCCATCAAACTAGCGGGGGCCACAGATACGCAGTATTTT; CDR3aa: CAIKLAGATDTQYF
abundance: NA; v_gene: TRBV29-1; d_gene: NA; j_gene: TRBJ1-1; CDR3nt: TGCAGCGTTGTTGTTCAGGGCGGCACTGAAGCTTTCTTT; CDR3aa: CSVVVQGGTEAFF
abundance: NA; v_gene: TRBV5-4; d_gene: TRBD1; j_gene: TRBJ1-5; CDR3nt: TGTGCCAGCAGCTACAAACAGGGGGTCGGTCAGCCCCAGCATTTT; CDR3aa: CASSYKQGVGQPQHF
abundance: NA; v_gene: TRBV10-3; d_gene: NA; j_gene: TRBJ1-2; CDR3nt: TGTGCCATCAGTGATGGCCGGGGGATTAGCTATGGCTACACCTTC; CDR3aa: CAISDGRGISYGYTF
abundance: few; v_gene: TRBV7-2; d_gene: NA; j_gene: TRBJ1-3; CDR3nt: TGTGCCAGCAGCCCCCGGGCTGGAAACACCATATATTTT; CDR3aa: CASSPRAGNTIYF
abundance: NA; v_gene: TRBV19; d_gene: TRBD1; j_gene: TRBJ1-5; CDR3nt: TGTGCCAGTAAAAATACGGGACAGGGAAGCAATCAGCCCCAGCATTTT; CDR3aa: CASKNTGQGSNQPQHF
abundance: NA; v_gene: TRBV19; d_gene: TRBD2; j_gene: TRBJ2-4; CDR3nt: TGTGCCAGTAGTAGATCGAAAGCGGGGGGGCCTCGGGACATTCAGTACTTC; CDR3aa: CASSRSKAGGPRDIQYF
abundance: NA; v_gene: TRBV19; d_gene: TRBD1; j_gene: TRBJ1-5; CDR3nt: TGTGCTTCCACTCGGGACAGCGATCAGCCCCAGCATTTT; CDR3aa: CASTRDSDQPQHF
abundance: NA; v_gene: TRBV18; d_gene: NA; j_gene: TRBJ1-1; CDR3nt: TGTGCCAGCTCACCTTTGAGGGAGAACACTGAAGCTTTCTTT; CDR3aa: CASSPLRENTEAFF
abundance: NA; v_gene: TRBV4-1; d_gene: NA; j_gene: TRBJ2-1; CDR3nt: TGCGCCAGCAGCCAAGAGAGGCTAGTAGGTTCCAATGAGCAGTTCTTC; CDR3aa: CASSQERLVGSNEQFF
abundance: NA; v_gene: TRBV4-2; d_gene: TRBD2; j_gene: TRBJ2-3; CDR3nt: TGTGCCAGCAGCTCGGAGAGCGGGGGCCGAGGAGATACGCAGTATTTT; CDR3aa: CASSSESGGRGDTQYF
abundance: NA; v_gene: TRBV5-5; d_gene: NA; j_gene: TRBJ1-2; CDR3nt: TGCGCCAGCAGCTTAGGAGGAAACTATGGCTACACCTTC; CDR3aa: CASSLGGNYGYTF
abundance: NA; v_gene: TRBV5-1; d_gene: NA; j_gene: TRBJ2-7; CDR3nt: TGCGCCAGCAGCTTGTTGCCTATGGGGGCCCAATCCTACGAGCAGTACTTC; CDR3aa: CASSLLPMGAQSYEQYF
abundance: NA; v_gene: TRBV12-5; d_gene: NA; j_gene: TRBJ1-2; CDR3nt: TGTGCTAGTGGTCTTCGGACATCGCGGGGCTACACCTTC; CDR3aa: CASGLRTSRGYTF
abundance: NA; v_gene: TRBV4-2; d_gene: TRBD1; j_gene: TRBJ1-4; CDR3nt: TGTGCCAGCAGCCAAAGGGGACAGGGGGCGGGGGAAAAACTGTTTTTT; CDR3aa: CASSQRGQGAGEKLFF
abundance: NA; v_gene: TRBV9; d_gene: TRBD2; j_gene: TRBJ2-7; CDR3nt: TGTGCCAGCAGCGGTAGAGAAAGGGAGGGTCGCGAGCAGTACTTC; CDR3aa: CASSGREREGREQYF